This is a list of T cell receptor beta chains from one sample in a study of T cell responses to AZD1222 COVID-19 vaccine. Some clones are missing from TCRdb's copy, which holds only in-frame ones; the method was immunoSEQ multiplex PCR. The sample holds about 180,000 clones, just under 90% seen once. This material consisted of peripheral blood, taken 28 days after the second dose of the MenACWY control vaccine. The source of these receptors is an adult who received the MenACWY meningococcal vaccine as a control. Each CDR3 is given with its conserved first and last residue. Fields, in order: clone size, V gene, J gene, D gene, CDR3 protein, CDR3 DNA. A D gene is named only where the DNA matches it firmly. Rows give clone size only sometimes, using once, few, many, or a class for an expanded clone.

clone size: once
V gene: TRBV9
J gene: TRBJ1-2
D gene: NA
CDR3 protein: CASLRRGYGYTF
CDR3 DNA: TGTGCCAGCTTACGGCGTGGCTATGGCTACACCTTC

clone size: NA
V gene: TRBV6-4
J gene: TRBJ2-3
D gene: TRBD2
CDR3 protein: CASSDSSLGLANTDTQYF
CDR3 DNA: TGTGCCAGCAGTGACTCGAGCTTGGGACTAGCTAACACAGATACGCAGTATTTT

clone size: NA
V gene: TRBV30
J gene: TRBJ2-7
D gene: NA
CDR3 protein: CAWSDVRSYEQYF
CDR3 DNA: TGTGCCTGGAGTGATGTTCGCTCCTACGAGCAGTACTTC

clone size: once
V gene: TRBV12-5
J gene: TRBJ1-1
D gene: NA
CDR3 protein: CASGLSDRPYEAFF
CDR3 DNA: TGTGCTAGTGGTTTGTCGGACAGACCCTATGAAGCTTTCTTT

clone size: NA
V gene: TRBV27
J gene: TRBJ2-3
D gene: TRBD2
CDR3 protein: CASSFRDYHTDTQYF
CDR3 DNA: TGTGCCAGCAGTTTTCGGGACTATCACACAGATACGCAGTATTTT

clone size: NA
V gene: TRBV28
J gene: TRBJ1-5
D gene: NA
CDR3 protein: CASGRSNQPQHF
CDR3 DNA: TGTGCCAGCGGTCGTAGCAATCAGCCCCAGCATTTT

clone size: NA
V gene: TRBV7-2
J gene: TRBJ2-7
D gene: TRBD2
CDR3 protein: CASSFTSGSLYEQYF
CDR3 DNA: TGTGCCAGCAGCTTCACTAGCGGGAGTCTCTACGAGCAGTACTTC

clone size: NA
V gene: TRBV7-2
J gene: TRBJ1-6
D gene: NA
CDR3 protein: CASSLPGNSPLHF
CDR3 DNA: TGTGCCAGCAGCCTCCCGGGAAATTCACCCCTCCACTTT

clone size: NA
V gene: TRBV10-2
J gene: TRBJ2-2
D gene: TRBD2
CDR3 protein: CASILAGAGGELFF
CDR3 DNA: TGCGCCAGCATTCTAGCGGGAGCGGGCGGGGAGCTGTTTTTT

clone size: NA
V gene: TRBV27
J gene: TRBJ2-6
D gene: NA
CDR3 protein: CASSTTLSGANVLTF
CDR3 DNA: TGTGCCAGCAGTACCACCCTCTCTGGGGCCAACGTCCTGACTTTC

clone size: NA
V gene: TRBV18
J gene: TRBJ2-7
D gene: NA
CDR3 protein: CASSPPMHFAFHEQYF
CDR3 DNA: TGTGCCAGCTCACCACCGATGCACTTTGCTTTCCACGAGCAGTACTTC

clone size: few
V gene: TRBV19
J gene: TRBJ2-7
D gene: NA
CDR3 protein: CASSIGVEQKYF
CDR3 DNA: TGTGCCAGTAGTATAGGGGTGGAACAGAAGTACTTC

clone size: NA
V gene: TRBV28
J gene: TRBJ2-4
D gene: TRBD2
CDR3 protein: CASSLGLAGELAKNIQYF
CDR3 DNA: TGTGCCAGCAGCTTAGGGCTAGCGGGAGAGTTAGCCAAAAACATTCAGTACTTC

clone size: NA
V gene: TRBV28
J gene: TRBJ2-5
D gene: NA
CDR3 protein: CASSNRAPGETQYF
CDR3 DNA: TGTGCCAGCAGTAACCGGGCTCCAGGCGAGACCCAGTACTTC

clone size: NA
V gene: TRBV6-5
J gene: TRBJ1-4
D gene: NA
CDR3 protein: CASREVGEKLFF
CDR3 DNA: TGTGCCAGCAGGGAGGTTGGCGAAAAACTGTTTTTT

clone size: NA
V gene: TRBV3-1/TRBV3-2
J gene: TRBJ1-5
D gene: NA
CDR3 protein: CASSHSGSNQPQHF
CDR3 DNA: TGTGCCAGCAGCCATTCGGGTAGCAATCAGCCCCAGCATTTT

clone size: NA
V gene: TRBV27
J gene: TRBJ1-1
D gene: NA
CDR3 protein: CASTRLGVGTEAFF
CDR3 DNA: TGTGCCAGCACCCGACTTGGAGTAGGGACTGAAGCTTTCTTT

clone size: NA
V gene: TRBV15
J gene: TRBJ1-1
D gene: NA
CDR3 protein: CATSRDRGFVGGTEAFF
CDR3 DNA: TGTGCCACCAGCAGAGATAGGGGGTTCGTGGGTGGGACTGAAGCTTTCTTT

clone size: NA
V gene: TRBV27
J gene: TRBJ1-1
D gene: NA
CDR3 protein: CASSLYGTGWGTEAFF
CDR3 DNA: TGTGCCAGCAGTTTATACGGGACTGGCTGGGGGACTGAAGCTTTCTTT

clone size: NA
V gene: TRBV4-3
J gene: TRBJ1-2
D gene: TRBD1
CDR3 protein: CASSDRANYGYTF
CDR3 DNA: TGCGCCAGCAGCGACAGGGCTAACTATGGCTACACCTTC

clone size: NA
V gene: TRBV7-9
J gene: TRBJ2-5
D gene: NA
CDR3 protein: CASTSRIRVGETQYF
CDR3 DNA: TGTGCCAGCACCTCCCGGATAAGGGTAGGAGAGACCCAGTACTTC

clone size: NA
V gene: TRBV3-1/TRBV3-2
J gene: TRBJ1-1
D gene: TRBD1
CDR3 protein: CASSQGQGAEAFF
CDR3 DNA: TGTGCCAGCAGCCAAGGTCAGGGGGCAGAAGCTTTCTTT

clone size: NA
V gene: TRBV18
J gene: TRBJ2-7
D gene: NA
CDR3 protein: CASSPPVSGVHEQYF
CDR3 DNA: TGTGCCAGCTCACCACCTGTGAGTGGGGTCCACGAGCAGTACTTC

clone size: once
V gene: TRBV4-1
J gene: TRBJ2-1
D gene: TRBD2
CDR3 protein: CASSQSGRAVYEQFF
CDR3 DNA: TGCGCCAGCAGCCAAAGCGGGAGGGCCGTGTATGAGCAGTTCTTC

clone size: NA
V gene: TRBV3-1/TRBV3-2
J gene: TRBJ2-3
D gene: NA
CDR3 protein: CASSQDGVSGDRPDTQYF
CDR3 DNA: TGTGCCAGCAGCCAAGATGGGGTTAGCGGGGACAGGCCAGATACGCAGTATTTT

clone size: once
V gene: TRBV5-1
J gene: TRBJ2-7
D gene: NA
CDR3 protein: CASSLVAGASYEQYF
CDR3 DNA: TGCGCCAGCAGCTTGGTGGCGGGCGCCTCCTACGAGCAGTACTTC

clone size: NA
V gene: TRBV20-1
J gene: TRBJ1-2
D gene: NA
CDR3 protein: CSARAPAGYTF
CDR3 DNA: TGCAGTGCTAGAGCCCCGGCTGGCTACACCTTC

clone size: once
V gene: TRBV24-1
J gene: TRBJ2-5
D gene: NA
CDR3 protein: CATSAVDSLQETQYF
CDR3 DNA: TGTGCCACCAGTGCCGTGGACAGTCTCCAAGAGACCCAGTACTTC

clone size: NA
V gene: TRBV6-5
J gene: TRBJ1-1
D gene: NA
CDR3 protein: CASSYPGSTEAFF
CDR3 DNA: TGTGCCAGCAGTTATCCAGGGTCCACTGAAGCTTTCTTT

clone size: NA
V gene: TRBV9
J gene: TRBJ2-7
D gene: TRBD2
CDR3 protein: CASSPSTSGDYEQYF
CDR3 DNA: TGTGCCAGCAGCCCCTCTACTAGCGGAGACTACGAGCAGTACTTC

clone size: NA
V gene: TRBV30
J gene: TRBJ1-2
D gene: NA
CDR3 protein: CAWSGGDNYGYTF
CDR3 DNA: TGTGCCTGGAGTGGGGGGGACAACTATGGCTACACCTTC

clone size: NA
V gene: TRBV2
J gene: TRBJ2-7
D gene: TRBD1
CDR3 protein: CASQTGTGGYEQYF
CDR3 DNA: TGTGCCAGTCAAACCGGGACAGGGGGCTACGAGCAGTACTTC

clone size: NA
V gene: TRBV7-8
J gene: TRBJ1-6
D gene: NA
CDR3 protein: CASSLEQRDSPLHF
CDR3 DNA: TGTGCCAGCAGCTTAGAACAGAGAGATTCACCCCTCCACTTT

clone size: NA
V gene: TRBV24-1
J gene: TRBJ1-2
D gene: TRBD1
CDR3 protein: CATSVATGGGYTF
CDR3 DNA: TGTGCCACCAGTGTAGCGACAGGGGGTGGCTACACCTTC

clone size: NA
V gene: TRBV4-1
J gene: TRBJ1-5
D gene: NA
CDR3 protein: CASSPAAPLPQHF
CDR3 DNA: TGCGCCAGCAGCCCCGCGGCACCGTTGCCCCAGCATTTT

clone size: NA
V gene: TRBV5-6
J gene: TRBJ1-2
D gene: TRBD1
CDR3 protein: CASSWAGTGVSGYTF
CDR3 DNA: TGTGCCAGCAGCTGGGCCGGGACAGGGGTTAGTGGCTACACCTTC

clone size: NA
V gene: TRBV19
J gene: TRBJ1-5
D gene: TRBD1
CDR3 protein: CASTRQGSGNQPQHF
CDR3 DNA: TGTGCCAGTACCCGACAGGGGAGCGGCAATCAGCCCCAGCATTTT

clone size: NA
V gene: TRBV27
J gene: TRBJ1-1
D gene: NA
CDR3 protein: CASSLLGDHTEAFF
CDR3 DNA: TGTGCCAGCAGTTTACTGGGGGACCACACTGAAGCTTTCTTT

clone size: few
V gene: TRBV11-2
J gene: TRBJ2-7
D gene: TRBD2
CDR3 protein: CASSRFEGSGFRYEQYF
CDR3 DNA: TGTGCCAGCAGCCGCTTTGAGGGTAGCGGGTTTCGCTACGAGCAGTACTTC

clone size: NA
V gene: TRBV19
J gene: TRBJ1-5
D gene: NA
CDR3 protein: CASSGPGQGGQPQHF
CDR3 DNA: TGTGCCAGTAGTGGCCCAGGGCAGGGAGGACAGCCCCAGCATTTT

clone size: NA
V gene: TRBV24-1
J gene: TRBJ2-5
D gene: NA
CDR3 protein: CATSDPRGSQETQYF
CDR3 DNA: TGTGCCACCAGTGATCCTCGGGGTAGCCAAGAGACCCAGTACTTC

clone size: NA
V gene: TRBV7-8
J gene: TRBJ1-3
D gene: NA
CDR3 protein: CASSPPGSGNTIYF
CDR3 DNA: TGTGCCAGCAGCCCCCCGGGCTCTGGAAACACCATATATTTT

clone size: few
V gene: TRBV7-2
J gene: TRBJ2-7
D gene: NA
CDR3 protein: CASSLQGNEYEQYF
CDR3 DNA: TGTGCCAGCAGCTTACAGGGAAACGAATACGAGCAGTACTTC

clone size: few
V gene: TRBV30
J gene: TRBJ1-5
D gene: TRBD1
CDR3 protein: CAWGGQNNQPQHF
CDR3 DNA: TGTGCCTGGGGGGGACAGAACAATCAGCCCCAGCATTTT

clone size: NA
V gene: TRBV7-9
J gene: TRBJ1-2
D gene: NA
CDR3 protein: CASKGGRPGYTF
CDR3 DNA: TGTGCCAGCAAGGGGGGCCGGCCTGGCTACACCTTC

clone size: NA
V gene: TRBV28
J gene: TRBJ2-7
D gene: NA
CDR3 protein: CASREHGSSYEQYF
CDR3 DNA: TGTGCCAGCAGAGAACATGGAAGCTCCTACGAGCAGTACTTC

clone size: NA
V gene: TRBV7-9
J gene: TRBJ1-2
D gene: NA
CDR3 protein: CASSLVPTINYGYTF
CDR3 DNA: TGTGCCAGCAGCTTAGTTCCGACTATTAACTATGGCTACACCTTC

clone size: NA
V gene: TRBV18
J gene: TRBJ2-7
D gene: TRBD1
CDR3 protein: CASSSSEGQGGYEQYF
CDR3 DNA: TGTGCCAGCTCAAGTTCCGAGGGACAGGGAGGCTACGAGCAGTACTTC

clone size: NA
V gene: TRBV28
J gene: TRBJ2-3
D gene: TRBD2
CDR3 protein: CASSWTSGRHYTQYF
CDR3 DNA: TGTGCCAGCAGTTGGACTAGCGGGCGACACTATACGCAGTATTTT

clone size: NA
V gene: TRBV19
J gene: TRBJ2-7
D gene: NA
CDR3 protein: CASSTRVGDEQYF
CDR3 DNA: TGTGCCAGTAGCACTAGGGTTGGGGACGAGCAGTACTTC